This T cell receptor beta chain appears in the sequencing data of a study of identical twins. Overall study findings and caveats: High-abundance cord blood beta clonotypes had fewer insertions; memory repertoires showed none.

In TCRdb, the 5' RACE reads were re-called with MiXCR into one record per CDR3 protein. The data show over 600,000 distinct CDR3 sequences, 21% seen once. The ends were cut back, 0 bases at V and 6 bases at J, with 7 bases in the middle. The CDR3 has 12 residues. The V gene's germline CDR1 is DFQATT and CDR2 SNEGSKA (reference sequence). This clonotype was seen a few times. What it binds is unknown. The same data also went into a second study, on T cells expressing NK-cell markers. That source reports: Seven of eight sequenced donors tested HCMV-seropositive; one tested seronegative. Among CD8+ T cells from 5 to 7 donors, dominant NKG2C+ clonotypes accounted for 1.0-7.0%. Whether expanded NKG2C+ T cell clones recognized HCMV stayed uncertain.

The sequencing sample was made of PBMCs. The clonotype was recovered from a woman between 18 and 30 years old in good health. The chain recombines TRBV20-1 with TRBJ2-3; no clear D. The CDR3 here is CSARDVDDTQYF. The CDR3 DNA follows: TGCAGTGCTAGAGATGTGGATGATACGCAGTATTTT.